These 29 T cell receptor beta chains were sequenced from one sample in a study of blood T cell repertoires in COVID-19. Method: immunoSEQ multiplex PCR; TCRdb's copy keeps in-frame clones and lacks some. The table lists some 140,000 clones, about 80% of them singletons. Material for sequencing was PBMCs or T cells enriched from blood (not recorded which). These receptors originate from a man aged 45-65 years who had recovered from COVID-19.

The rearrangement uses TRBV7-9 and TRBJ2-7, with 10 bases matching TRBD1. This CDR3 is built from 14 residues. Trimming removed 4 bases from V and 6 bases from J; junction bases left unmatched: 6. Germline V lookup: CDR1 SEHNR, CDR2 FQNEAQ (reference sequence). In DNA form, the CDR3 reads TGTGCCAGCAGCTCCCGGGACAGGGGAGTCGAGCAGTACTTC. Its protein is CASSSRDRGVEQYF.

DNA of the CDR3: TGTGCCAGCAGAGAGGGCGGCTATAATTCACCCCTCCACTTT. Translating it yields CASREGGYNSPLHF. The chain employs TRBV6-5 and TRBJ1-6; D unclear. The germline V gene has CDR1 MNHEY and CDR2 SVGAGI. V was clipped by 6 bases and J by 3 bases, with 9 bases between them. CDR3 size: 14 residues.

This chain joins TRBV7-2 and TRBJ1-1; D uncertain. Germline CDR1 SGHTA, CDR2 FQGNSA. CDR3 length: 14 residues. V lost 0 bases and J lost 8, with 13 bases in between. The CDR3 DNA follows: TGTGCCAGCAGCTTAGCGCGTAGGACGGGGGAAGCTTTCTTT. This translates into CASSLARRTGEAFF.

The rearrangement links TRBV10-2 to TRBJ2-5; D not certain. This CDR3 comprises 12 residues. Trimming shortened V by 0 bases and J by 5 bases, and 4 bases separated the two germline ends. In germline, CDR1 is WSHSY, CDR2 SAAADI. The CDR3 nucleotides read TGCGCCAGCAGTGAGTCGCGGGAGACCCAGTACTTC. This codes for CASSESRETQYF.

This chain links TRBV6-5 with TRBJ1-3; D remains unclear. The CDR3 has 14 residues. V gave up 8 bases and J gave up 2 bases, with 13 bases separating them. From germline, CDR1 is MNHEY and CDR2 SVGAGI. CDR3 DNA sequence: TGTGCCAGCGTTTTTCAGGTGCCTGGAAACACCATATATTTT. Amino acid sequence: CASVFQVPGNTIYF.

The chain has TRBV10-3 and TRBJ1-1; possibly TRBD1 for D (5 bases). CDR1 and CDR2 (germline): ENHRY, SYGVKD. Trimming took off 6 bases at V and 7 bases at J, with 15 bases between the two ends. This CDR3 is built from 13 residues. This CDR3 is CAIRGELVSEAFF. Written as DNA, the CDR3 is TGTGCCATCAGAGGGGAACTTGTCAGTGAAGCTTTCTTT.

This clone came up a few times. The rearrangement uses TRBV9 and TRBJ2-1, with TRBD1 matching 7 bases. Germline assignment: CDR1 SGDLS and CDR2 YYNGEE. The CDR3 sequence is 14 residues long. Losses at the gene ends were 1 base for V and 7 bases for J; bases not matched to a gene: 5. The CDR3 DNA is TGTGCCAGCAGCGTACGAGGGGGCCCGAATGAGCAGTTCTTC. Encoded protein: CASSVRGGPNEQFF.

The CDR3 sequence: CASSYGAVTDTQYF. The DNA of the CDR3 is TGTGCCAGCAGCTATGGGGCGGTCACAGATACGCAGTATTTT. This chain links TRBV7-8 with TRBJ2-3, with D tentatively TRBD1 (5 bases). Trimming took 4 bases from V and 2 from J, leaving 10 bases between them. The CDR3 is 14 amino acids. The V gene's germline CDR1 is SGHVS and CDR2 FQNEAQ. Filled out from reference TRBV7-8 and TRBJ2-3, the complete variable domain reads GAGVSQSPRYKVAKRGQDVALRCDPISGHVSLFWYQQALGQGPEFLTYFQNEAQLDKSGLPSDRFFAERPEGSVSTLKIQRTQQEDSAVYLCASSYGAVTDTQYFGPGTRLTVL.

J is TRBJ1-4 and V is TRBV2; D may be TRBD1 (6 bases). From germline, CDR1 is SNHLY and CDR2 FYNNEI. V dropped 6 bases and J dropped 2 bases, with 13 bases sitting between them. The CDR3 has 15 residues. The CDR3: CASRAQGWTNEKLFF. The CDR3 DNA is TGTGCCAGCAGGGCCCAGGGGTGGACTAATGAAAAACTGTTTTTT.

The V call is TRBV28, the J call TRBJ2-5; D gene unclear. The germline gives CDR1 MDHEN, CDR2 SYDVKM. The CDR3 covers 14 residues. V lost 4 bases to trimming and J lost 1 base, with 10 bases between them. The chain's CDR3 is CASSSGGTQETQYF. The CDR3 coding sequence is TGTGCCAGCAGTTCTGGCGGAACCCAAGAGACCCAGTACTTC.

V and J are TRBV11-2 and TRBJ1-1; D uncertain. V lost 5 bases and J lost 0, with 13 bases in between. Germline V lookup: CDR1 SGHAT, CDR2 FQNNGV. CDR3 size: 15 residues. The CDR3 coding sequence is TGTGCCAGCAGCGCCCGAGGCGGGATGAACACTGAAGCTTTCTTT. Translating gives CASSARGGMNTEAFF.

This clone was seen once. The J gene is TRBJ2-3, the V gene TRBV3-1 (or the pseudogene TRBV3-2); tentative D call: TRBD2 (6 bases). Germline V lookup: CDR1 LGHDT, CDR2 YNNKEL (reference sequence). Deletions cut 1 base from V and 2 bases from J, with 13 bases between. The CDR3 covers 16 residues. CDR3 loop: CASSQVGGLSTDTQYF. The CDR3 DNA follows: TGTGCCAGCAGCCAAGTCGGAGGACTATCCACAGATACGCAGTATTTT.

This rearrangement joins TRBV30 to TRBJ1-1; D ambiguous. The CDR3 loop spans 14 amino acids. Trimming cost V 5 bases and J 6 bases, with 19 bases left between them. The germline V gene has CDR1 GTSNPN and CDR2 SVGIG (reference sequence). As DNA, the CDR3 is TGTGCCTGGTCCCCCGGGGTAACCGGGTCTGAAGCTTTCTTT. Amino acid sequence: CAWSPGVTGSEAFF.

The chain uses TRBV18 and TRBJ1-2; D gene unclear. Trimming stripped 3 bases from V and 2 bases from J, with 10 bases between. The CDR3 consists of 14 residues. CDR1 is KGHSH, CDR2 LQKENI, per germline. CDR3 loop: CASSPDMLNYGYTF. CDR3 bases: TGTGCCAGCTCACCCGACATGCTGAACTATGGCTACACCTTC.

The chain carries TRBV7-8 and TRBJ1-1; 9 bases are shared with TRBD1. CDR1 and CDR2 (germline): SGHVS, FQNEAQ. The CDR3 is 13 amino acids. V lost 5 bases, J lost 7 bases, and 5 bases stayed unmatched. This CDR3 reads CASSRTGGREAFF. The DNA of the CDR3 is TGTGCCAGCAGCCGAACAGGGGGCCGTGAAGCTTTCTTT.

V usage is TRBV6-5 and J usage is TRBJ1-5; D not certain. Germline V gives CDR1 MNHEY, CDR2 SVGAGI. The V end lost 0 bases, the J end lost 7 bases, and 13 bases lay between the germline ends. The CDR3 covers 15 residues. The CDR3 sequence is CASSYSNGVGQPQHF. The CDR3 DNA sequence: TGTGCCAGCAGTTACTCAAACGGGGTGGGACAGCCCCAGCATTTT.

The J gene is TRBJ2-1, the V gene TRBV24-1; 9 bases agree with TRBD2. Trimming removed 1 base from V and 6 bases from J; junction bases left unmatched: 3. Germline V gene lookup returns CDR1 KGHDR and CDR2 SFDVKD. CDR3 length: 15 amino acids. The CDR3, as DNA: TGTGCCACCAGTGATTTTGTAGCGGGGGCCAATGAGCAGTTCTTC. This translates into CATSDFVAGANEQFF.

V usage is TRBV2 and J usage is TRBJ1-5; D remains ambiguous. V was clipped by 8 bases and J by 7 bases, with 15 bases between them. Germline values: CDR1 SNHLY, CDR2 FYNNEI. The CDR3 is made up of 13 amino acids. The CDR3 DNA sequence: TGTGCCAGCGTCGTCAACGAACAGCAGCCCCAGCATTTT. This translates into CASVVNEQQPQHF.

The chain combines TRBV4-3 with TRBJ1-6; no clear D gene. This CDR3 region has 13 residues. Germline values: CDR1 LGHNA, CDR2 YSLEER. V lost 2 bases, J lost 8 bases, and 7 bases lay in between. Written as DNA, the CDR3 is TGCGCCAGCAGCCAAACTCAGGATTCACCCCTCCACTTT. Protein: CASSQTQDSPLHF.

This chain links TRBV2 with TRBJ2-7, with 7 bases lining up with TRBD1. The CDR3 consists of 15 residues. V shed 7 bases and J 0 bases; nucleotides not matched to a gene: 9. Germline assignment: CDR1 SNHLY and CDR2 FYNNEI. The CDR3 DNA sequence: TGTGCCAGCAACGAAAATCCAGGGGGCTCCTACGAGCAGTACTTC. Amino acids: CASNENPGGSYEQYF.

The chain is built from TRBV5-4 and TRBJ2-1; D remains unclear. This CDR3 spans 12 amino acids. Trimming left V 3 bases short and J 6 bases short, with 7 bases between. Germline V gene lookup returns CDR1 SGHNT and CDR2 YYREEE (reference sequence). CDR3 coding DNA: TGTGCCAGCAGCTCCTGGAGCAATGAGCAGTTCTTC. Protein product: CASSSWSNEQFF.

This rearrangement joins TRBV19 to TRBJ1-6; D unclear. V gave up 4 bases and J gave up 10 bases, with 8 bases separating them. Germline assignment: CDR1 LNHDA and CDR2 SQIVND (reference sequence). The CDR3 loop spans 12 amino acids. The CDR3 DNA reads TGTGCCAGTAGTACCTCAGTATCACCCCTCCACTTT. Its translation: CASSTSVSPLHF.

This clone was found once. The chain links TRBV21-1 to TRBJ1-5; the table's TRBD1 call for D was not verified on the DNA. TRBV21-1 corresponds to a pseudogene. There are 15 residues in the CDR3. The DNA for the CDR3 is TGTGCCAGCAGCGCTTCGACAGGTAGAAGCCGGCCCCAGCATTTT. As protein: CASSASTGRSRPQHF.

The rearrangement joins TRBV30 to TRBJ2-6; 8 bases are a match to TRBD1. Germline V CDR1 and CDR2: GTSNPN, SVGIG (reference sequence). The CDR3 is 15 amino acids. The J segment lost 0 bases and the V segment lost 4 bases, leaving 2 bases of the junction unmatched. The CDR3 nucleotides read TGTGCCTGGAACAGGGGGAACTCTGGGGCCAACGTCCTGACTTTC. Its protein product is CAWNRGNSGANVLTF.

V and J are TRBV4-1 and TRBJ2-1; 12 bases line up with TRBD1. V dropped 3 bases and J dropped 13; count of bases not matched to a gene: 13. Germline loops: CDR1 MGHRA, CDR2 YSYEKL. The CDR3 totals 16 residues. For the CDR3, the DNA is TGCGCCAGCAGCCATACCCCGGGACAGGGGGCCTTACCCCAGTTCTTC. Amino acids: CASSHTPGQGALPQFF.

The chain uses TRBV18 and TRBJ2-3; 9 bases align to TRBD2. The length of the CDR3 is 18 residues. V was clipped by 3 bases and J by 0 bases; unmatched bases: 10. Looked up from germline, CDR1 is KGHSH and CDR2 is LQKENI. The CDR3 region has the DNA TGTGCCAGCTCACCCGTCGCCCCGCGGGGGGGTAGCACAGATACGCAGTATTTT. This translates into CASSPVAPRGGSTDTQYF.

This chain links TRBV18 with TRBJ2-7; a weak D match, TRBD1 (5 bases). The CDR3 covers 15 residues. Looked up from germline, CDR1 is KGHSH and CDR2 is LQKENI. V was cut by 1 base and J by 7 bases, with 17 bases left in between. The CDR3 DNA reads TGTGCCAGCTCACCACAGGGGAATGGGAATAGTGAGCAGTACTTC. This codes for CASSPQGNGNSEQYF.

The chain has TRBV29-1 and TRBJ2-1, with TRBD1 matching over 7 bases. Germline V CDR1 and CDR2: SQVTM, ANQGSEA. The CDR3 is made up of 14 amino acids. V shed 4 bases and J 5 bases; nucleotides not matched to a gene: 8. CDR3 bases: TGCAGCGTTGCGAAGACAGGGCCGAACAATGAGCAGTTCTTC. Translated: CSVAKTGPNNEQFF.

This chain uses TRBV30 with TRBJ1-2, with 9 positions matching TRBD1. Germline CDR1 and CDR2: GTSNPN and SVGIG (reference sequence). V lost 2 bases, J lost 4 bases, and 2 bases stayed unmatched. The CDR3 is 13 amino acids. For the CDR3, the DNA is TGTGCCTGGAGTAGACAGGGGGGCTATGGCTACACCTTC. It codes for CAWSRQGGYGYTF.